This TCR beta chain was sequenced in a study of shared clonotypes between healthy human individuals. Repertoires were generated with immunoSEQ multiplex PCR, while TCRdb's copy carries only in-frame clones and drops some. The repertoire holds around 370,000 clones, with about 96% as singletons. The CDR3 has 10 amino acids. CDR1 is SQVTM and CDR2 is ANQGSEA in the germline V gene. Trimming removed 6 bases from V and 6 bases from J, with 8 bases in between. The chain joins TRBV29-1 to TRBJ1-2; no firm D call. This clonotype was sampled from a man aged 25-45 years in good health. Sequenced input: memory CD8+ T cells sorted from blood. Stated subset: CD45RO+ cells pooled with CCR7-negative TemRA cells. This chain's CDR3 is CSVISNGYTF. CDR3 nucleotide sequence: TGCAGCGTGATATCTAATGGCTACACCTTC.